The clone carrying this T cell receptor beta chain was observed a handful of times. Antigen unknown. The data were obtained in a study of T-cell memory formation after mild COVID-19. Study outcomes and limitations: Proof of SARS-CoV-2 specificity was absent for the second-wave clones that crested on day 37. Clones shrinking between day 15 and 85 showed a balanced CD4/CD8 split, and those that grew later tilted toward CD4+.

CDR1 and CDR2 (germline): SGHVS, FQNEAQ. Trimming removed 4 bases at V and 0 bases at J, with 20 bases between. The CDR3 extends over 18 amino acids. Each CDR3 protein is one row after TCRdb ran MiXCR on the 5' RACE reads. The table lists about 400,000 distinct CDR3 sequences, 20% to 25% of them singletons. The rearrangement links TRBV7-8 to TRBJ2-3; either TRBD1 or TRBD2 may supply D (7 bases each). Sequences were obtained from PBMCs or a T cell subset sorted from them (not recorded which). The source of this sequence is an adult woman who had mild COVID-19 (a few samples of this study predate the infection). Cell type and time point are not known. Here the CDR3 DNA reads TGTGCCAGCAGCTGGGACTATTGGACAGGCGCTAGCACAGATACGCAGTATTTT. Translation: CASSWDYWTGASTDTQYF.